The T cell receptor (beta chain) under discussion was sequenced for a study of blood T cell repertoires in COVID-19. How the authors handled the data: Estimates of nucleated cell counts were drawn from the amplification of reference gene primers. Here immunoSEQ multiplex PCR was the method, and the copy in TCRdb shows in-frame clones only, minus some. V, J and clone size reflect that table, while D and trimming were determined from the DNA. Among approximately 20,000 clones, roughly 90% were seen once, and the ten largest hold approximately 16%. The V end lost 4 bases, the J end lost 6 bases, and 12 bases lay between the germline ends. This CDR3 comprises 14 residues. Germline V gives CDR1 MGHDK, CDR2 SYGVNS.

Input material: peripheral blood. The chain links TRBV25-1 to TRBJ1-4; the D gene is possibly TRBD1 (5 bases). The source is a human donor in a cohort sampled during active COVID-19. CDR3 nucleotides: TGTGCCAGCAGTGTAAGGGGCGCGGATGAAAAACTGTTTTTT. Encoded protein: CASSVRGADEKLFF.